This T cell receptor beta chain was identified during a study of blood T cell repertoires in COVID-19. At the level of the study: COVID-19 samples from acute and convalescent phases originated in the United States, Italy and Spain.

Germline values: CDR1 SQVTM, CDR2 ANQGSEA. This CDR3 is built from 14 residues. Trimming removed 3 bases at V and 0 bases at J, with 8 bases between. Ages ranged from about 18 to 90 years, with residence in about 23 US areas. Cohort allocation depended upon clinical history that participants reported. Libraries were prepared by immunoSEQ multiplex PCR; TCRdb keeps only in-frame clonotypes and omits some of them. The table records some 420,000 clones, over 75% of them present only once. V usage is TRBV29-1 and J usage is TRBJ2-2; the D gene is possibly TRBD2 (6 bases). What was sequenced was PBMCs or T cells enriched from blood (not recorded which). The source of this sequence is a young man who had recovered from COVID-19. This chain's CDR3 is CSVEEGSNTGELFF. In nucleotides, the CDR3 is TGCAGCGTTGAGGAGGGCTCGAACACCGGGGAGCTGTTTTTT.